The 18 T cell receptor beta chains given below trace back to one sample, sequenced in a study of T-cell reconstitution after alpha-beta-depleted transplantation in children. A TCRbeta library incorporating unique molecular identifiers was prepared. TCRdb redid the calling of the PCR reads with MiXCR, one entry per CDR3 protein. The sample has about 110,000 distinct CDR3 sequences, around a tenth seen once. Sequences were derived from PBMCs from the stem cell graft donor, sampled from the stem cell graft. The source is a human donor who donated a stem cell graft to a child with acute lymphoblastic leukemia.

This clonotype was detected ten times or more. The rearrangement joins TRBV5-4 to TRBJ1-1, with D unclear. The CDR3 sequence is 19 residues long. The germline CDR1 and CDR2 sequences are SGHNT and YYREEE (reference sequence). Trimming cost V 1 base and J 0 bases, with 22 bases left between them. CDR3 sequence reads: CASSLIKRILVDMNTEAFF. CDR3 in DNA: TGTGCCAGCAGCTTGATTAAAAGGATCCTAGTTGACATGAACACTGAAGCTTTCTTT.

This clonotype has ten or more counts. The chain couples TRBV18 to TRBJ2-5; D might be TRBD1 (5 bases). This CDR3 has 13 residues. Deletions cut 4 bases from V and 3 bases from J, with 9 bases between. The V gene's germline CDR1 is KGHSH and CDR2 LQKENI. CDR3 in amino acids: CASSRTREETQYF. The CDR3 nucleotides are TGTGCCAGCTCACGAACCAGGGAAGAGACCCAGTACTTC.

Only one count was recorded for this clonotype. A read error may be the cause here, since a much bigger clone is one base away. V and J are TRBV7-6 and TRBJ2-5; D unresolved. CDR1 and CDR2 (germline): SGHVS, FNYEAQ. The CDR3 runs to 13 residues. The CDR3 loop reads CASSSGYSETEYF. The CDR3 DNA sequence: TGTGCTAGCAGCTCCGGGTATTCGGAGACCGAGTACTTC.

This clonotype was picked up many times. The chain uses TRBV27 and TRBJ2-1, with TRBD2 matching 10 bases. Trimming at V came to 5 bases and at J to 6 bases, leaving 10 bases not matched to a gene. CDR1 and CDR2 from the germline V gene are MNHEY and SMNVEV (reference sequence). The CDR3 runs to 16 residues. The CDR3 loop reads CASSPRTSGPGNEQFF. The CDR3 nucleotides are TGTGCCAGCAGTCCCCGGACTAGCGGCCCGGGCAATGAGCAGTTCTTC.

Many counts were recorded for this clonotype. This chain uses TRBV7-2 with TRBJ2-5; D call uncertain. The CDR3 length is 12 residues. V lost 5 bases and J 6 bases, leaving 10 bases between the germline ends. Germline V gene sequence: CDR1 SGHTA, CDR2 FQGNSA. CDR3 protein: CASSPRAQTQYF. CDR3 nucleotides: TGTGCCAGCAGCCCACGCGCCCAGACCCAGTACTTC.

At least ten counts were recorded for this clonotype. The rearrangement joins TRBV5-1 to TRBJ2-7; the match to TRBD2 covers 9 bases. V lost 3 bases and J lost 2; bases outside the gene matches: 6. The germline V gene has CDR1 SGHRS and CDR2 YFSETQ. The CDR3 consists of 15 residues. The CDR3 loop is CASSSLAGLAYEQYF. DNA for the CDR3: TGCGCCAGCAGCTCCCTAGCGGGACTCGCCTACGAGCAGTACTTC.

This clonotype was recorded at least ten times. CDR3 DNA: TGCAGTGCTGGGTGGACTAACCAAGAGACCCAGTACTTC. Translated, it gives CSAGWTNQETQYF. The gene calls are TRBV20-1 and TRBJ2-5; tentatively, D is TRBD2 (6 bases). V was cut by 5 bases and J by 0 bases, with 10 bases left in between. Per germline, CDR1 DFQATT and CDR2 SNEGSKA (reference sequence). The length of the CDR3 is 13 residues.

The chain links TRBV20-1 to TRBJ1-4; D is unclear. CDR3 length equals 12 residues. Trimming removed 0 bases at V and 8 bases at J, with 7 bases between. Germline lookup yields CDR1 DFQATT and CDR2 SNEGSKA (reference sequence). The chain's CDR3 is CSARELGEKLFF. The CDR3 bases are TGCAGTGCTAGAGAATTAGGGGAAAAACTGTTTTTT.

This clonotype occurred many times. The CDR3 loop is CASSVEAGSQETQYF. For the CDR3, the DNA is TGTGCCAGCAGCGTAGAGGCGGGGTCCCAAGAGACCCAGTACTTC. The genes are TRBV9 and TRBJ2-5; D is perhaps TRBD2 (6 bases). V was trimmed by 0 bases and J by 1 base, leaving 10 bases between them. CDR1 SGDLS and CDR2 YYNGEE come from the germline V gene. The CDR3 contains 15 residues.

This clonotype appeared many times. The chain employs TRBV10-3 and TRBJ2-3; tentative D call: TRBD1 (6 bases). The germline CDR1 and CDR2 sequences are ENHRY and SYGVKD. The CDR3 has 14 residues. Trimming pared 5 bases from V and 2 bases from J, leaving 11 bases between. CDR3 region: CAISPDRYTDTQYF. In DNA, the CDR3 is TGTGCCATCAGTCCGGACAGATACACAGATACGCAGTATTTT.

The V and J genes are TRBV7-6 and TRBJ2-2; perhaps TRBD2 as D (6 bases). The V gene lost 3 bases and the J gene lost 4 bases, with 18 bases spanning the gap. Germline V gene data show CDR1 as SGHVS and CDR2 as FNYEAQ. The CDR3 extends over 17 amino acids. The CDR3 is CASSFQTGGVGTGELFF. Here the CDR3 DNA reads TGTGCCAGCAGCTTTCAAACCGGCGGGGTAGGCACCGGGGAGCTGTTTTTT.

The sample holds many counts of this clonotype. The rearrangement joins TRBV29-1 to TRBJ2-5; no clear D. This CDR3 has 12 amino acids. V was pared by 2 bases and J by 1 base, with 5 bases between. Germline CDR1 and CDR2: SQVTM and ANQGSEA. The CDR3 DNA reads as TGCAGCGTTGAACACCTCCAAGAGACCCAGTACTTC. It codes for CSVEHLQETQYF.

Many counts were recorded for this clonotype. The rearrangement uses TRBV27 and TRBJ2-7, with TRBD1 matching 7 bases. Germline V lookup: CDR1 MNHEY, CDR2 SMNVEV (reference sequence). The CDR3 sequence is 14 residues long. The V segment lost 6 bases and the J segment 4 bases; nucleotides outside the gene matches: 9. The DNA of the CDR3 is TGTGCCAGCAGCACAACAGGGGAAGGGTACGAGCAGTACTTC. It specifies CASSTTGEGYEQYF.

This clonotype was found many times. This chain joins TRBV20-1 and TRBJ2-1; 8 bases agree with TRBD2. J gave up 7 bases and V 3 bases, and 8 bases lay outside the gene matches. From germline, CDR1 is DFQATT and CDR2 SNEGSKA (reference sequence). The CDR3 is 14 residues long. This chain's CDR3 is CSARESGSRNEQFF. The CDR3 DNA is TGCAGTGCTAGGGAAAGCGGGAGTAGAAATGAGCAGTTCTTC.

This clonotype was seen at least ten times. The V gene is TRBV6-1, the J gene TRBJ1-1; possible D gene TRBD1, 6 bases. Germline CDR1 is MNHNS and CDR2 is SASEGT. Trimming pared 2 bases from V and 7 bases from J, leaving 17 bases between. The CDR3 consists of 15 residues. In DNA, the CDR3 is TGTGCCAGCAGTGAACAGGGGCAGGTGATTAATGAAGCTTTCTTT. Translation gives CASSEQGQVINEAFF.

This clonotype came up many times. The chain is built from TRBV6-4 and TRBJ2-1; TRBD2 aligns across 9 bases. Germline-derived CDR1 and CDR2 are MRHNA and SNTAGT. Losses at the gene ends were 4 bases for V and 9 bases for J; bases not matched to a gene: 7. The CDR3 consists of 14 residues. The CDR3 coding sequence is TGTGCCAGCAGTGGAATAGCGGGAGTTGGTGAGCAGTTCTTC. Translation: CASSGIAGVGEQFF.

The table lists this clonotype with many counts. V gene TRBV20-1 combines with J gene TRBJ2-7, with 13 bases lining up with TRBD2. Germline V gives CDR1 DFQATT, CDR2 SNEGSKA (reference sequence). The CDR3 contains 14 residues. Germline trimming cut 3 bases from V and 6 bases from J; bases unmatched to any gene: 5. CDR3 sequence reads: CSASPTSGRFEQYF. For the CDR3, the DNA is TGCAGTGCTAGCCCGACTAGCGGGAGGTTCGAGCAGTACTTC.

This clonotype showed up many times. The gene calls are TRBV7-2 and TRBJ2-1; D is ambiguous. The germline gives CDR1 SGHTA, CDR2 FQGNSA. Trimming took 5 bases from V and 5 from J, leaving 7 bases between them. This CDR3 has 12 residues. The CDR3 bases are TGTGCCAGCAGCCCTTACAACAATGAGCAGTTCTTC. It is translated as CASSPYNNEQFF. Together with reference TRBV7-2 and TRBJ2-1, the CDR3 gives the full variable domain: GAGVSQSPSNKVTEKGKDVELRCDPISGHTALYWYRQSLGQGLEFLIYFQGNSAPDKSGLPSDRFSAERTGGSVSTLTIQRTQQEDSAVYLCASSPYNNEQFFGPGTRLTVL.